Listed below are T cell receptor beta chains from one sample, sequenced in a study of T-cell reconstitution after alpha-beta-depleted transplantation in children. Using its own MiXCR run on the PCR reads, TCRdb lists one record per CDR3 protein. The sample shows about 360,000 distinct CDR3 sequences, about 14% of them seen only once. Sample: PBMCs, taken from the stem cell graft. The receptors come from a human donor who donated a stem cell graft to a child with Fanconi anemia. Both conserved end residues are part of each CDR3. A D gene is named only where the DNA matches it firmly. Expanded clones are given a class, and other clones once, few, many or no size at all.

d_gene	v_gene	j_gene	abundance	CDR3aa	CDR3nt
.	TRBV14	TRBJ2-1	few	CASSQDVLQLHNEQFF	TGTGCCAGCAGCCAAGATGTACTCCAGCTCCACAATGAGCAGTTCTTC
.	TRBV7-9	TRBJ1-6	many	CASSSTTGSYSPLHF	TGTGCCAGCAGCTCTACCACAGGGAGTTATTCACCCCTCCACTTT
.	TRBV12-3/TRBV12-4	TRBJ2-5	many	CASSFGQETQYF	TGTGCCAGCAGTTTTGGGCAAGAGACCCAGTACTTC
TRBD2	TRBV29-1	TRBJ2-1	.	CSVVGRGSSYNEQFF	TGCAGCGTTGTCGGGCGGGGGAGCTCCTACAATGAGCAGTTCTTC
.	TRBV5-1	TRBJ2-7	.	CASSSRPPGRNSYEQYF	TGCGCCAGCAGCTCTCGTCCCCCGGGACGGAACTCCTACGAGCAGTACTTC
.	TRBV4-3	TRBJ1-1	.	CASSQTLREPNTEAFF	TGCGCCAGCAGCCAGACGCTCAGGGAACCGAACACTGAAGCTTTCTTT
TRBD1	TRBV5-8	TRBJ1-6	.	CASSFLAGGYGSPLHF	TGTGCCAGCAGCTTCTTGGCAGGGGGATATGGTTCACCCCTCCACTTT
.	TRBV7-9	TRBJ1-1	many	CASSRGLPNTEAFF	TGTGCCAGCAGCCGAGGACTTCCGAACACTGAAGCTTTCTTT
.	TRBV11-2	TRBJ1-6	many	CASSLGAGAPLHF	TGTGCCAGCAGCTTAGGAGCCGGGGCACCCCTCCACTTT
.	TRBV5-1	TRBJ2-3	.	CASSRSGFTDTQYF	TGCGCCAGCAGCCGAAGCGGGTTCACAGATACGCAGTATTTT
.	TRBV3-1	TRBJ1-1	.	CASSQVEGFEAFF	TGTGCCAGCAGCCAAGTTGAAGGGTTTGAAGCTTTCTTT
TRBD1	TRBV12-3/TRBV12-4	TRBJ1-4	many	CASRSRTGFNEKLFF	TGTGCCAGCAGATCAAGGACAGGGTTTAATGAAAAACTGTTTTTT
TRBD1	TRBV27	TRBJ2-1	few	CASSLRQGYDEQFF	TGTGCCAGCAGTTTACGACAGGGGTACGATGAGCAGTTCTTC
.	TRBV28	TRBJ1-1	many	CASSKHRDNTEAFF	TGTGCCAGCAGTAAACACCGGGACAACACTGAAGCTTTCTTT
.	TRBV20-1	TRBJ2-5	many	CSARDQGRDQETQYF	TGCAGTGCTAGAGATCAAGGCAGGGACCAAGAGACCCAGTACTTC
.	TRBV10-3	TRBJ1-2	.	CAISESSFQSGYTF	TGTGCCATCAGTGAGTCGAGTTTCCAGAGCGGCTACACCTTC
.	TRBV11-2	TRBJ2-3	.	CASSLSEDTQYF	TGTGCCAGCAGCTTATCCGAAGATACGCAGTATTTT
.	TRBV10-3	TRBJ1-3	many	CAISPGPGRSGNTIYF	TGTGCCATCAGTCCGGGACCGGGGCGATCTGGAAACACCATATATTTT
.	TRBV6-1	TRBJ1-2	few	CASSRDTSGGYTF	TGTGCCAGCAGTCGGGACACTTCAGGGGGCTACACCTTC
.	TRBV3-1	TRBJ2-1	few	CASSLTTVGNEQFF	TGTGCCAGCAGCCTTACGACAGTCGGCAATGAGCAGTTCTTC
.	TRBV12-3/TRBV12-4	TRBJ1-1	.	CASSHSGGRGEAFF	TGTGCCAGCAGTCACTCCGGGGGGCGAGGTGAAGCTTTCTTT
.	TRBV2	TRBJ2-1	.	CASSEALPGHNEQFF	TGTGCCAGCAGTGAAGCGCTTCCGGGGCACAATGAGCAGTTCTTC